This paragraph reports one T cell receptor beta chain. The sample comes from a study of blood T cells in healthy people across ages. The use of a sample-barcoded 5' primer and a J-beta primer mix characterized a second PCR of 7 to 11 cycles. A single record per CDR3 protein comes from TCRdb applying MiXCR to the 5' RACE reads. Altogether roughly 1,100,000 distinct CDR3 sequences are present, roughly 24% being singletons, with the ten largest covering 0.65% to 0.75%. These data were likewise used in another study, on T cells of mothers and their children.

The source of this sequence is a girl aged 2 to 9 in good health. The sample consisted of blood.

CDR3 nucleotide sequence: TGTGCCAGCAGTTACGAGCTAGCGGGAGAGTCTGAGACCCAGTACTTC. Amino acid sequence: CASSYELAGESETQYF. The chain employs TRBV6-5 and TRBJ2-5; 10 bases are shared with TRBD2. J was trimmed by 5 bases and V by 2 bases; bases with no gene match: 8. The CDR3 spans 16 residues. Germline V gives CDR1 MNHEY, CDR2 SVGAGI.